A selection of T cell receptor beta chains follows, all from one sample in a study of blood T cell repertoires in COVID-19. Assay: immunoSEQ multiplex PCR; the TCRdb copy retains only in-frame clones and omits some. The data contain a few hundred thousand clones, around nine tenths of them singletons. Sequences were obtained from PBMCs or T cells enriched from blood (not recorded which). Every receptor here comes from a woman between 55 and 75 years old who had recovered from COVID-19. The conserved cysteine and the conserved F or W are not part of the CDR3 here. Each record gives: V gene, CDR3 protein.

TRBV4-1	ASSQGRGQGRNTIY
TRBV2	ASRSTVQAF
TRBV19	ASSIDSTGTEAF
TRBV12-3/TRBV12-4	ASSGSGRQPQH
TRBV28	ASIPAGGPFQPQH
TRBV10-1	ASSEGQVNTGELF
TRBV11-3	ASSPGRGLAGLNEQF
TRBV10-3	AIKGSGTAGEQF
TRBV2	ASSEAGTGSYEQY
TRBV3-1/TRBV3-2	ASSQVWRGDYGYT
TRBV7-9	ASSRGPDKNIQY
TRBV6-1	ASSEGTSNNIQY
TRBV23-1	ASTQTLGGGVQPQH
TRBV14	ASSLPAGDGNTIY
TRBV19	ASSRLVQETQY
TRBV6-2/TRBV6-3	ASSYLGSSYNSPLH
TRBV2	ASTLRQANEKLF
TRBV11-2	ASSLDRVGYT
TRBV3-1/TRBV3-2	ASSQARYNSPLH
TRBV6-5	ASSSGGSDYT
TRBV19	ASQARTWTGRDTEAF
TRBV9	ASRRGGLTNTGELF
TRBV11-2	ASSLQGAYNSPLH
TRBV2	ASSGSLTSSTDTQY
TRBV5-1	ASSFPGSSTEAF
TRBV5-6	ASSQGQANYGYT
TRBV18	ASSPLGTAYNSPLH
TRBV20-1	SAGTSGGYT
TRBV6-5	ASTSARSYEQY
TRBV5-1	ASSPGQLSGNTIY
TRBV10-2	ASAPDRGGYT
TRBV4-2	ASSENEQF
TRBV24-1	AIRNWGELGSPLH
TRBV24-1	ATSAPTGWGQETQY
TRBV20-1	SATDIRDLPRGTQY
TRBV5-1	ASSLQGAFENTIY
TRBV5-1	ASSLVTGVGVHEQF
TRBV6-5	ASSRTGNEQF
TRBV30	AWSGQGAGEQY
TRBV7-2	ASSIRTGLTDTQY
TRBV7-6	ASSSRTGRPKETQY
TRBV11-2	ASKAGGTDTQY
TRBV10-3	AISERGQGYGYT
TRBV2	ASSFDRANQPQH
TRBV9	ASSVDQGNTEAF
TRBV5-1	ASSLFSSYNSPLH
TRBV19	ASSMTGGNLLYSPLH
TRBV7-8	ASSLSRSGRGSYNSPLH
TRBV10-1	ASSPPAGEAF
TRBV5-6	ASITRGGVAEAF
TRBV6-5	ASGGAREVTIY
TRBV6-5	ASIRTGNPNQPQH
TRBV20-1	SASGPGQPPGELF
TRBV12-5	ASGFPGGGYNEQF